The TCR beta chain under discussion was sequenced for a study of blood T cell repertoires in COVID-19. Overall study context: COVID-19 samples from acute and convalescent phases originated in the United States, Italy and Spain.

Original processing methods: For nucleated cells, counts were estimated from reference gene primer amplification. This table comes from immunoSEQ multiplex PCR, and its TCRdb copy is limited to in-frame clones, with some not included. V and J calls and clone size are copied from that table; D and trimming were computed from the DNA. Of around 130,000 clones listed, more than 70% were seen once; the top ten hold about 4.3%. The sample was peripheral blood. This clonotype originated in a human donor in a cohort sampled during active COVID-19.

The CDR3 bases are TGTGCCAGCAGCCAAGATAACGGCGGGGGGATCTACTTC. It codes for CASSQDNGGGIYF. The chain is built from TRBV3-1 (or the pseudogene TRBV3-2) and TRBJ2-7; 8 nucleotides line up with TRBD2. The CDR3 length is 13 residues. The J segment lost 13 bases and the V segment lost 0 bases, leaving 8 bases of the junction unmatched. Germline V gives CDR1 LGHDT, CDR2 YNNKEL (reference sequence).